This entry lists 27 T cell receptor beta chains sequenced from one sample in a study of cytomegalovirus exposure and HLA in healthy donors. PCR used 60 Vbeta primers and 13 Jbeta primers. Profiling relied on immunoSEQ multiplex PCR, and the TCRdb table lists in-frame clones only, not all of them. The sample shows about 120,000 clones, about 74% of them seen only once. Sequencing used PBMCs. All receptors come from a woman between 40 and 55 years old in good health and CMV-seropositive.

The V call is TRBV19, the J call TRBJ1-1, with D unclear. CDR3 length equals 13 residues. Germline assignment: CDR1 LNHDA and CDR2 SQIVND (reference sequence). V lost 7 bases and J lost 7, with 16 bases in between. This chain's CDR3 is CASKSGVLGEAFF. The CDR3 DNA reads TGTGCCAGTAAATCCGGGGTCTTAGGTGAAGCTTTCTTT.

The V call is TRBV5-1, the J call TRBJ2-7; TRBD2 agrees at 11 bases. There are 14 residues in the CDR3. Germline V gene lookup returns CDR1 SGHRS and CDR2 YFSETQ. The V gene end was trimmed by 3 bases and the J gene end by 8 bases; junction bases not matched to a gene: 7. The CDR3 reads CASSSLAGEEKQYF. CDR3 DNA sequence: TGCGCCAGCAGCTCACTAGCGGGAGAGGAGAAGCAGTACTTC.

CDR3 sequence reads: CASSSQGVLFF. The CDR3, as DNA: TGTGCCAGCAGCTCCCAGGGCGTGCTGTTTTTT. The chain combines TRBV7-9 with TRBJ1-4, with D tentatively TRBD1 (5 bases). The CDR3 has 11 residues. Germline assignment: CDR1 SEHNR and CDR2 FQNEAQ (reference sequence). Trimming removed 4 bases at V and 14 bases at J, with 11 bases between.

The genes are TRBV5-6 and TRBJ1-3; 7 positions agree with TRBD1. Trimming took 0 bases from V and 1 from J; bases not matched to a gene: 7. This CDR3 is built from 17 residues. Germline V gene data show CDR1 as SGHDT and CDR2 as YYEEEE. The CDR3 reads CASSLVGGGRSGNTIYF. The DNA for the CDR3 is TGTGCCAGCAGCTTGGTAGGAGGGGGCAGGTCTGGAAACACCATATATTTT.

CDR3 residues: CASSIVARGTDTQYF. CDR3 bases: TGTGCCAGTAGTATAGTGGCCAGGGGCACAGATACGCAGTATTTT. The rearrangement joins TRBV19 to TRBJ2-3; weak D call: TRBD1 (5 bases). Trimming took off 1 base at V and 1 base at J, with 9 bases between the two ends. CDR3 length: 15 residues. Germline V gives CDR1 LNHDA, CDR2 SQIVND (reference sequence).

This clone was observed a few times. The chain couples TRBV7-3 to TRBJ2-3, with 7 bases matching TRBD2. The ends lost 1 base at V and 6 bases at J; junction bases unmatched: 4. The CDR3 covers 14 residues. From germline, CDR1 is SGHTA and CDR2 FQGTGA. The CDR3 nucleotides are TGTGCCAGCAGCTTAATGGGAGGGGCGGATACGCAGTATTTT. This sequence encodes CASSLMGGADTQYF.

This clone was observed a handful of times. V is TRBV4-2 and J is TRBJ2-7, with D maybe TRBD1 (6 bases). Trimming pared 1 base from V and 7 bases from J, leaving 23 bases between. CDR1 and CDR2 from the germline V gene are LGHNA and YNFKEQ. There are 17 residues in the CDR3. The CDR3 DNA sequence: TGTGCCAGCAGCCAAGGGGTTGGGGTGACAGGTTCGGGGGAGCAGTACTTC. This translates into CASSQGVGVTGSGEQYF.

The V call is TRBV21-1, the J call TRBJ2-7; the table calls TRBD1, which could not be checked here. TRBV21-1 is a pseudogene locus. The CDR3 runs to 15 residues. The CDR3 is CASSTRDRGPYEQYF. CDR3 coding DNA: TGTGCCAGCAGCACCCGGGACAGGGGGCCCTACGAGCAGTACTTC.

This sequence joins TRBV7-2 and TRBJ1-1; 7 bases line up with TRBD1. The J segment lost 3 bases and the V segment lost 3 bases, leaving 1 base of the junction unmatched. Germline V lookup: CDR1 SGHTA, CDR2 FQGNSA. The CDR3 length is 13 residues. Here the CDR3 DNA reads TGTGCCAGCAGCTTGACAGGGTACACTGAAGCTTTCTTT. Its protein is CASSLTGYTEAFF.

A single count supports this clone. V and J are TRBV19 and TRBJ2-2; a weak D match, TRBD2 (6 bases). Germline V gene data show CDR1 as LNHDA and CDR2 as SQIVND (reference sequence). The CDR3 contains 14 residues. V lost 7 bases and J 0 bases, leaving 9 bases between the germline ends. The CDR3 loop reads CASKRTTNTGELFF. CDR3 DNA: TGTGCCAGTAAACGGACTACGAACACCGGGGAGCTGTTTTTT.

The chain recombines TRBV4-1 with TRBJ2-2, with 12 bases fitting TRBD2. The J segment lost 4 bases and the V segment lost 5 bases, leaving 14 bases of the junction unmatched. Germline loops: CDR1 MGHRA, CDR2 YSYEKL. The CDR3 is 19 amino acids. The CDR3 loop is CASSGWTSGVKGGTGELFF. CDR3 DNA: TGCGCCAGCAGCGGATGGACTAGCGGGGTCAAGGGCGGCACCGGGGAGCTGTTTTTT.

This chain links TRBV7-9 with TRBJ2-1, with D possibly TRBD2 on 5 matching bases. Looked up from germline, CDR1 is SEHNR and CDR2 is FQNEAQ (reference sequence). V shed 5 bases and J shed 3 bases, with 14 bases lying between them. This CDR3 spans 15 amino acids. CDR3 sequence: CASSPRGVHYNEQFF. For the CDR3, the DNA is TGTGCCAGCAGCCCCCGGGGAGTCCACTACAATGAGCAGTTCTTC.

The chain combines TRBV7-9 with TRBJ2-1, with D unclear. The CDR3 sequence is 13 residues long. The germline V and J ends were trimmed by 5 bases and 6 bases, with 11 bases remaining between them. Germline loops: CDR1 SEHNR, CDR2 FQNEAQ (reference sequence). The CDR3 region has the DNA TGTGCCAGCAGCCCCCCGGAGTCCAATGAGCAGTTCTTC. This gives the protein CASSPPESNEQFF.

The rearrangement uses TRBV19 and TRBJ1-5; a weak D match, TRBD1 (5 bases). V gave up 4 bases and J gave up 4 bases, with 11 bases separating them. There are 14 residues in the CDR3. Germline V lookup: CDR1 LNHDA, CDR2 SQIVND (reference sequence). The CDR3 region is CASSSQGGNQPQHF. The CDR3 region has the DNA TGTGCCAGTAGTAGCCAGGGCGGTAATCAGCCCCAGCATTTT.

To note about this clone: This sample also contains other DNA sequences that code for the same CDR3. The chain links TRBV6-6 to TRBJ1-4, with TRBD1 as a possible D gene (6 bases). V dropped 4 bases and J dropped 6 bases, with 15 bases sitting between them. CDR1 and CDR2 (germline): MNHNY, SVGAGI (reference sequence). The CDR3 has 15 residues. The CDR3 DNA is TGTGCCAGCAGTTCCCACAGGGTTGCATATGAAAAACTGTTTTTT. Translated, it gives CASSSHRVAYEKLFF.

The chain has TRBV7-6 and TRBJ1-1; no reliable D call. The CDR3 loop spans 13 amino acids. Trimming cost V 6 bases and J 1 base, with 9 bases left between them. CDR1 is SGHVS and CDR2 is FNYEAQ in the germline V gene. The CDR3 is CASSLDTNTEAFF. CDR3 DNA: TGTGCCAGCAGTCTCGACACGAACACTGAAGCTTTCTTT. Using reference TRBV7-6 and TRBJ1-1 for the parts outside the CDR3, the full variable domain is GAGVSQSPRYKVTKRGQDVALRCDPISGHVSLYWYRQALGQGPEFLTYFNYEAQQDKSGLPNDRFSAERPEGSISTLTIQRTEQRDSAMYRCASSLDTNTEAFFGQGTRLTVV.

The rearrangement links TRBV28 to TRBJ2-3, with TRBD2 matching over 8 bases. Trimming took 6 bases from V and 3 from J; bases not matched to a gene: 8. There are 15 residues in the CDR3. Germline CDR1 MDHEN, CDR2 SYDVKM. Written as DNA, the CDR3 is TGTGCCAGCAGCAGGAGCGGGAGTGGGACAGATACGCAGTATTTT. Encoded protein: CASSRSGSGTDTQYF.

V usage is TRBV2 and J usage is TRBJ2-5; D perhaps matches TRBD1 (5 bases). This CDR3 contains 14 residues. The germline CDR1 and CDR2 sequences are SNHLY and FYNNEI. Trimming stripped 5 bases from V and 1 base from J, with 11 bases between. This CDR3 reads CASSKTRVQETQYF. CDR3 DNA sequence: TGTGCCAGCAGTAAGACCAGGGTCCAAGAGACCCAGTACTTC.

This clone was seen only a few times. The V call is TRBV2, the J call TRBJ2-5; 15 bases map to TRBD2. The V gene end was trimmed by 6 bases and the J gene end by 5 bases; junction bases not matched to a gene: 7. The CDR3 totals 16 residues. The V gene's germline CDR1 is SNHLY and CDR2 FYNNEI. CDR3 sequence reads: CASSFGLAGGRETQYF. DNA for the CDR3: TGTGCCAGCAGCTTCGGACTAGCGGGGGGGCGGGAGACCCAGTACTTC. Using reference TRBV2 and TRBJ2-5 for the parts outside the CDR3, the full variable domain is EPEVTQTPSHQVTQMGQEVILRCVPISNHLYFYWYRQILGQKVEFLVSFYNNEISEKSEIFDDQFSVERPDGSNFTLKIRSTKLEDSAMYFCASSFGLAGGRETQYFGPGTRLLVL.

This clone appeared a few times. V usage is TRBV5-4 and J usage is TRBJ1-4; TRBD1 might be the D (6 bases). CDR3 size: 14 residues. CDR1 is SGHNT, CDR2 YYREEE, per germline (reference sequence). Trimming shortened V by 1 base and J by 8 bases, and 12 bases separated the two germline ends. The CDR3 DNA sequence: TGTGCCAGCAGCTTGCAGGGGTCGGGGGAAAAACTGTTTTTT. Its protein is CASSLQGSGEKLFF.

This chain links TRBV21-1 with TRBJ2-1; the table assigns TRBD2, which was not confirmed against the DNA. TRBV21-1 is classified as a pseudogene. The CDR3 loop spans 15 amino acids. The CDR3 loop reads CASSKAASGANEQFF. CDR3 nucleotide sequence: TGTGCCAGCAGCAAAGCGGCTAGCGGTGCTAATGAGCAGTTCTTC.

The chain recombines TRBV29-1 with TRBJ2-2, with D possibly matching TRBD2 (5 bases). CDR1 and CDR2 (germline): SQVTM, ANQGSEA. The CDR3 runs to 13 residues. V was trimmed by 4 bases and J by 6 bases, leaving 12 bases between them. CDR3 coding DNA: TGCAGCGTTGTGGAGGACGGGGCCGGGGAGCTGTTTTTT. This encodes CSVVEDGAGELFF.

V is TRBV6-5 and J is TRBJ1-5; TRBD1 is a possible D gene (5 bases). Trimming left V 6 bases short and J 2 bases short, with 11 bases between. The germline V gene has CDR1 MNHEY and CDR2 SVGAGI. This CDR3 comprises 14 residues. The CDR3 region has the DNA TGTGCCAGCAGGGGGGGAGGGGGCAATCAGCCCCAGCATTTT. Protein: CASRGGGGNQPQHF.

The chain combines TRBV5-4 with TRBJ2-2; D is perhaps TRBD2 (6 bases). V lost 0 bases and J 5 bases, leaving 8 bases between the germline ends. This CDR3 region has 14 residues. Germline CDR1 reads SGHNT; CDR2 reads YYREEE (reference sequence). CDR3: CASSLAGVTGELFF. In DNA, the CDR3 is TGTGCCAGCAGCTTGGCGGGAGTTACCGGGGAGCTGTTTTTT.

J is TRBJ2-7 and V is TRBV5-1; 11 bases are shared with TRBD1. The germline CDR1 and CDR2 sequences are SGHRS and YFSETQ. V shed 3 bases, J shed 4 bases, and the junction held 6 bases outside the gene matches. The CDR3 length is 15 residues. The DNA of the CDR3 is TGCGCCAGCAGCTGGACCGGGACAGGGGGATACGAGCAGTACTTC. Translated, it gives CASSWTGTGGYEQYF. The complete variable domain, with remaining parts taken from reference TRBV5-1 and TRBJ2-7, reads KAGVTQTPRYLIKTRGQQVTLSCSPISGHRSVSWYQQTPGQGLQFLFEYFSETQRNKGNFPGRFSGRQFSNSRSEMNVSTLELGDSALYLCASSWTGTGGYEQYFGPGTRLTVT.

The V gene is TRBV6-5, the J gene TRBJ1-6; tentative D call: TRBD1 (6 bases). Trimming left V 2 bases short and J 7 bases short, with 9 bases between. Per germline, CDR1 MNHEY and CDR2 SVGAGI. The CDR3 runs to 14 residues. The CDR3 nucleotides read TGTGCCAGCAGTTACGGGACATCAAATTCACCCCTCCACTTT. Its translation: CASSYGTSNSPLHF.

The chain has TRBV29-1 and TRBJ2-3, with TRBD1 matching over 7 bases. Germline CDR1 is SQVTM and CDR2 is ANQGSEA. The J segment lost 4 bases and the V segment lost 7 bases, leaving 5 bases of the junction unmatched. The CDR3 runs to 12 residues. CDR3 coding DNA: TGCAGCGCCGGCACAGGGGCAGATACGCAGTATTTT. Translated, it gives CSAGTGADTQYF.